The 22 T cell receptor beta chains reported below all come from one sample, sequenced in a study of post-analysis software for immune sequencing data. Study conclusions and caveats: In patients, TRBV5-6, TRBV5-1 and TRBV20-1 belonged to roughly five TRBV segments found more frequently than in controls.

Unique molecular identifiers were built into the TCR beta cDNA libraries. TCRdb itself ran the PCR reads through MiXCR, one entry per CDR3 protein. The sample carries 600,000 to 700,000 distinct CDR3 sequences, around 64% recorded once. Their target antigens are unknown. The sequencing input was blood. These receptors originate from a girl aged 2-10 years with multiple sclerosis.

This clonotype has a handful of counts. DNA for the CDR3: TGTGCCAGCAGTGACTCTACAGGGGCAGATACGCAGTATTTT. It specifies CASSDSTGADTQYF. The chain uses TRBV25-1 and TRBJ2-3; 7 bases are shared with TRBD1. This CDR3 spans 14 amino acids. The germline V gene encodes CDR1 MGHDK and CDR2 SYGVNS. Trimming at V came to 3 bases and at J to 4 bases, leaving 4 bases not matched to a gene.

This chain links TRBV7-9 with TRBJ1-1, with D unclear. The V end lost 2 bases, the J end lost 7 bases, and 8 bases lay between the germline ends. CDR3 size: 12 residues. Looked up from germline, CDR1 is SEHNR and CDR2 is FQNEAQ (reference sequence). In DNA form, the CDR3 reads TGTGCCAGCAGCTTACCAGACCTTGAAGCTTTCTTT. Translation: CASSLPDLEAFF.

V is TRBV6-5 and J is TRBJ2-4, with D perhaps matching TRBD1 or TRBD2 (5 bases each). TRBJ2-7 explains the end of the DNA better; the J call may be wrong. CDR3 length: 13 residues. CDR1 and CDR2 (germline): MNHEY, SVGAGI. As DNA, the CDR3 is TGTGCCAGCAGTTTCCGGGACGACGGCGAGCAGTACTTC. This translates into CASSFRDDGEQYF.

The gene calls are TRBV6-5 and TRBJ2-1; D is unclear. Trimming took 0 bases from V and 2 from J, leaving 8 bases between them. Germline CDR1 MNHEY, CDR2 SVGAGI. The CDR3 extends over 15 amino acids. As DNA, the CDR3 is TGTGCCAGCAGTTACTCGAACACAGCCTACAATGAGCAGTTCTTC. Encoded protein: CASSYSNTAYNEQFF.

The rearrangement links TRBV6-5 to TRBJ2-4; no clear D. The CDR3 totals 14 residues. Germline lookup yields CDR1 MNHEY and CDR2 SVGAGI. The germline V and J ends were trimmed by 6 bases and 0 bases, with 9 bases remaining between them. CDR3 protein: CASSSPVAKNIQYF. The CDR3 coding sequence is TGTGCCAGCAGCTCGCCAGTAGCCAAAAACATTCAGTACTTC.

The chain recombines TRBV29-1 with TRBJ2-5; no firm D call. The CDR3 length is 12 residues. Looked up from germline, CDR1 is SQVTM and CDR2 is ANQGSEA. V was pared by 2 bases and J by 5 bases, with 9 bases between. The CDR3 sequence: CSVEIIGETQYF. CDR3 nucleotides: TGCAGCGTTGAAATTATCGGGGAGACCCAGTACTTC.

The genes are TRBV7-9 and TRBJ1-2, with TRBD1 matching over 8 bases. Germline V lookup: CDR1 SEHNR, CDR2 FQNEAQ (reference sequence). There are 15 residues in the CDR3. J was trimmed by 4 bases and V by 5 bases; bases with no gene match: 9. The CDR3 loop reads CASSPGGTGSYGYTF. The DNA of the CDR3 is TGTGCCAGCAGCCCCGGAGGGACAGGATCCTATGGCTACACCTTC.

The rearrangement links TRBV11-2 to TRBJ2-3, with 9 bases fitting TRBD2. The germline V gene has CDR1 SGHAT and CDR2 FQNNGV. J lost 3 bases, V lost 0 bases, and 7 bases had no gene match. This CDR3 spans 17 amino acids. In DNA form, the CDR3 reads TGTGCCAGCAGCTTAGAACAATCGGGACTAGCAACAGATACGCAGTATTTT. It yields the protein CASSLEQSGLATDTQYF.

The chain employs TRBV4-3 and TRBJ2-2, with no clear D. The CDR3 is made up of 16 amino acids. V lost 0 bases, J lost 0 bases, and 8 bases lay in between. Per germline, CDR1 LGHNA and CDR2 YSLEER. The CDR3, as DNA: TGCGCCAGCAGCCAAGATTCGGGTGCGAACACCGGGGAGCTGTTTTTT. It encodes CASSQDSGANTGELFF.

This chain uses TRBV12-5 with TRBJ2-1; no clear D gene. This CDR3 is built from 12 residues. Trimming pared 5 bases from V and 7 bases from J, leaving 9 bases between. Germline V gene lookup returns CDR1 LGHNT and CDR2 FRNRAP. CDR3 in amino acids: CASGPSANEQFF. The DNA of the CDR3 is TGTGCTAGTGGTCCCTCCGCTAATGAGCAGTTCTTC.

The chain combines TRBV7-8 with TRBJ2-7, with D hard to call. This CDR3 comprises 14 residues. Between the trimmed V and J ends, which lost 4 bases and 3 bases, there was a span of 13 bases. Germline-derived CDR1 and CDR2 are SGHVS and FQNEAQ. The CDR3 coding sequence is TGTGCCAGCAGCTCGGGTGGGCGAGGCTACGAGCAGTACTTC. Protein sequence: CASSSGGRGYEQYF.

The chain employs TRBV10-3 and TRBJ2-1, with 9 bases fitting TRBD2. J was trimmed by 9 bases and V by 0 bases; bases with no gene match: 6. The CDR3 is made up of 15 amino acids. The germline V gene has CDR1 ENHRY and CDR2 SYGVKD. This CDR3 reads CAISESLAGEGEQFF. The DNA for the CDR3 is TGTGCCATCAGTGAGTCTTTAGCGGGAGAGGGTGAGCAGTTCTTC.

This chain links TRBV7-9 with TRBJ1-5; maybe TRBD1 (6 bases). Germline-derived CDR1 and CDR2 are SEHNR and FQNEAQ (reference sequence). The CDR3 loop spans 16 amino acids. V lost 3 bases and J lost 2, with 14 bases in between. CDR3 protein: CASSLERGDGNQPQHF. CDR3 bases: TGTGCCAGCAGCTTGGAGAGGGGGGACGGCAATCAGCCCCAGCATTTT.

This sequence joins TRBV6-1 and TRBJ2-5; weak D call: TRBD2 (7 bases). The germline CDR1 and CDR2 sequences are MNHNS and SASEGT. There are 16 residues in the CDR3. V lost 7 bases and J lost 1, with 19 bases in between. The CDR3, as DNA: TGTGCCAGCACTGGATTGCGGGGGCCTATCCAAGAGACCCAGTACTTC. Its protein product is CASTGLRGPIQETQYF.

This clonotype appeared a single time. The CDR3 region has the DNA TGCAGTGCTATAAGTGGGACGACGCAGTATTTT. Translated: CSAISGTTQYF. V gene TRBV20-1 combines with J gene TRBJ2-3; D tentatively reads TRBD1 or TRBD2 (5 bases each). CDR3 length: 11 amino acids. V was trimmed by 4 bases and J by 9 bases, leaving 11 bases between them. CDR1 and CDR2 (germline): DFQATT, SNEGSKA (reference sequence).

In this sample, this clonotype turned up once. The gene calls are TRBV20-1 and TRBJ1-5; D uncertain. The CDR3 is 13 residues long. V lost 6 bases to trimming and J lost 4 bases, with 13 bases between them. Per the germline V gene, CDR1 is DFQATT and CDR2 is SNEGSKA (reference sequence). The CDR3 loop reads CSALRGINQPQHF. DNA of the CDR3: TGCAGTGCGTTACGTGGGATTAATCAGCCCCAGCATTTT.

This chain uses TRBV20-1 with TRBJ1-1; D possibly corresponds to TRBD1 (5 bases). CDR3 length equals 12 residues. Germline values: CDR1 DFQATT, CDR2 SNEGSKA (reference sequence). The germline V and J ends were trimmed by 6 bases and 10 bases, with 18 bases remaining between them. This chain's CDR3 is CSAEGTAGRAFF. In DNA form, the CDR3 reads TGCAGTGCAGAGGGGACCGCGGGTAGAGCTTTCTTT.

The chain has TRBV5-1 and TRBJ2-7; D gene uncertain. V was cut by 2 bases and J by 5 bases, with 14 bases left in between. The CDR3 contains 14 residues. From germline, CDR1 is SGHRS and CDR2 YFSETQ. CDR3 loop: CASSFMGSPDEQYF. In DNA form, the CDR3 reads TGCGCCAGCAGCTTTATGGGTTCCCCCGACGAGCAGTACTTC.

The V gene is TRBV7-6, the J gene TRBJ2-3, with 7 bases that match TRBD2. This CDR3 spans 15 amino acids. Germline trimming cut 1 base from V and 0 bases from J; bases unmatched to any gene: 1. CDR1 SGHVS and CDR2 FNYEAQ come from the germline V gene. CDR3 amino acids: CASSLGRGSTDTQYF. CDR3 nucleotide sequence: TGTGCCAGCAGCTTAGGGCGGGGGAGCACAGATACGCAGTATTTT.

The rearrangement joins TRBV7-2 to TRBJ2-3; D not resolved. The germline V gene encodes CDR1 SGHTA and CDR2 FQGNSA. The CDR3 totals 16 residues. Trimming shortened V by 2 bases and J by 1 base, and 13 bases separated the two germline ends. The CDR3 nucleotides read TGTGCCAGCAGCTTACCGGCCTCCAGACGCACAGATACGCAGTATTTT. It translates to CASSLPASRRTDTQYF.

The V call is TRBV29-1, the J call TRBJ1-2; the D gene is possibly TRBD1 (5 bases). Germline V gene lookup returns CDR1 SQVTM and CDR2 ANQGSEA. The V end lost 0 bases, the J end lost 6 bases, and 14 bases lay between the germline ends. The CDR3 length is 14 residues. The CDR3 protein is CSVEERGILDGYTF. CDR3 in DNA: TGCAGCGTTGAAGAACGGGGGATCCTGGATGGCTACACCTTC.

This clonotype was observed a few times. The CDR3 DNA follows: TGTGCCAGCAGCGCAAGGGACAGTCAAGAGACCCAGTACTTC. Amino acids: CASSARDSQETQYF. V usage is TRBV11-3 and J usage is TRBJ2-5; 7 bases are a match to TRBD1. The junction had 5 bases not matched to a gene; V was cut back by 5 bases and J by 2 bases. CDR1 is SGHNT, CDR2 YENEEA, per germline. The CDR3 has 14 amino acids.